Shown below are 18 T cell receptor beta chains from a single sample sequenced in a study of cytomegalovirus exposure and HLA in healthy donors. It was with 60 Vbeta and 13 Jbeta primers that the PCR ran. Sequencing used immunoSEQ multiplex PCR; TCRdb keeps in-frame clones, though not all of them. The table shows about 160,000 clones, with about three quarters occurring only once. Source material: PBMCs. The receptors derive from a man younger than 30 in good health and CMV-seronegative.

This sequence joins TRBV5-1 and TRBJ1-3; TRBD1 might be the D (6 bases). V was trimmed by 4 bases and J by 3 bases, leaving 17 bases between them. The CDR3 covers 16 residues. CDR1 and CDR2 from the germline V gene are SGHRS and YFSETQ. CDR3 in DNA: TGCGCCAGCAGCATCCCTACAGGGTTAGGTGGAAACACCATATATTTT. It specifies CASSIPTGLGGNTIYF.

V gene TRBV10-1 combines with J gene TRBJ2-1; 7 bases are a match to TRBD1. Trimming at V came to 5 bases and at J to 5 bases, leaving 3 bases not matched to a gene. This CDR3 is 13 amino acids long. Germline assignment: CDR1 WNHNN and CDR2 SYGVQD (reference sequence). The CDR3 nucleotides read TGCGCCAGCAGTAGGGACAGCCACAATGAGCAGTTCTTC. Translation: CASSRDSHNEQFF.

The rearrangement links TRBV7-2 to TRBJ2-2; no clear D. The germline V gene encodes CDR1 SGHTA and CDR2 FQGNSA. Trimming stripped 1 base from V and 7 bases from J, with 7 bases between. This CDR3 spans 13 amino acids. CDR3 DNA: TGTGCCAGCAGCTTAGAGCTGAACGGGGAGCTGTTTTTT. It specifies CASSLELNGELFF. The full variable domain, completed using reference TRBV7-2 and TRBJ2-2, is GAGVSQSPSNKVTEKGKDVELRCDPISGHTALYWYRQSLGQGLEFLIYFQGNSAPDKSGLPSDRFSAERTGGSVSTLTIQRTQQEDSAVYLCASSLELNGELFFGEGSRLTVL.

The count of this clone is one. The chain couples TRBV7-9 to TRBJ2-2; no reliable D call. Germline CDR1 is SEHNR and CDR2 is FQNEAQ (reference sequence). With 3 bases removed from V and 1 base from J, the gap between germline ends came to 9 bases. The CDR3 covers 15 residues. CDR3 sequence: CASSFMTLNTGELFF. The DNA of the CDR3 is TGTGCCAGCAGCTTCATGACTCTGAACACCGGGGAGCTGTTTTTT.

This chain joins TRBV6-5 and TRBJ2-1, with 8 bases lining up with TRBD2. This CDR3 region has 15 residues. Germline values: CDR1 MNHEY, CDR2 SVGAGI. V lost 5 bases and J lost 3; bases outside the gene matches: 6. CDR3 DNA sequence: TGTGCCAGCAGTCCCGGGGGGGAGAACTACAATGAGCAGTTCTTC. Residues: CASSPGGENYNEQFF.

This clone was seen just once. V usage is TRBV9 and J usage is TRBJ2-3, with 10 bases fitting TRBD1. J was trimmed by 1 base and V by 2 bases; bases with no gene match: 1. The germline CDR1 and CDR2 sequences are SGDLS and YYNGEE. This CDR3 has 15 residues. This CDR3 reads CASSVGTGGTDTQYF. The CDR3 DNA follows: TGTGCCAGCAGCGTTGGGACAGGGGGCACAGATACGCAGTATTTT. The full variable domain, its missing parts supplied by reference TRBV9 and TRBJ2-3, is DSGVTQTPKHLITATGQRVTLRCSPRSGDLSVYWYQQSLDQGLQFLIQYYNGEERAKGNILERFSAQQFPDLHSELNLSSLELGDSALYFCASSVGTGGTDTQYFGPGTRLTVL.

The chain recombines TRBV28 with TRBJ2-3, with D tentatively TRBD1 (5 bases). V was cut by 4 bases and J by 4 bases, with 12 bases left in between. The CDR3 is made up of 14 amino acids. Germline values: CDR1 MDHEN, CDR2 SYDVKM. For the CDR3, the DNA is TGTGCCAGCAGTTACAGGAATCGGGCAGATACGCAGTATTTT. It translates to CASSYRNRADTQYF.

V usage is TRBV6-1 and J usage is TRBJ2-1; 11 bases fit TRBD2. CDR1 MNHNS and CDR2 SASEGT come from the germline V gene. The CDR3 covers 15 residues. Trimming took 6 bases from V and 7 from J; bases not matched to a gene: 8. CDR3 amino acids: CASSVTGTSGNEQFF. The DNA of the CDR3 is TGTGCCAGCAGCGTAACCGGGACTAGCGGAAATGAGCAGTTCTTC.

V usage is TRBV4-3 and J usage is TRBJ2-1, with 10 bases aligning to TRBD2. CDR3 size: 16 residues. The V gene end was trimmed by 3 bases and the J gene end by 7 bases; junction bases not matched to a gene: 9. Germline V gene lookup returns CDR1 LGHNA and CDR2 YSLEER. The CDR3 protein is CASSHTLAGDLNEQFF. DNA for the CDR3: TGCGCCAGCAGCCATACCCTAGCGGGAGATTTGAATGAGCAGTTCTTC.

CDR3 bases: TGTGCCAGCAGCCAAGTGGGTCGGGACGAGCAGTACTTC. Translated, it gives CASSQVGRDEQYF. V usage is TRBV14 and J usage is TRBJ2-7; D is uncertain. The CDR3 is made up of 13 amino acids. Germline lookup yields CDR1 SGHDN and CDR2 FVKESK. Trimming left V 1 base short and J 5 bases short, with 9 bases between.

The chain joins TRBV2 to TRBJ1-1; 7 nucleotides line up with TRBD1. The germline CDR1 and CDR2 sequences are SNHLY and FYNNEI. Unmatched junction bases numbered 10, after V lost 8 bases and J lost 1 base. CDR3 length: 15 residues. CDR3 nucleotide sequence: TGTGCCAGCTGGAGGCGTGGGACAGAGAACACTGAAGCTTTCTTT. Translated, it gives CASWRRGTENTEAFF.

The CDR3 DNA reads TGTGCCAGCAGTGAATCTTGGGACACAAGCGGGGCCAACGTCCTGACTTTC. It yields the protein CASSESWDTSGANVLTF. The rearrangement joins TRBV25-1 to TRBJ2-6; D possibly corresponds to TRBD1 (6 bases). The length of the CDR3 is 17 residues. The V end lost 1 base, the J end lost 4 bases, and 14 bases lay between the germline ends. Germline CDR1 is MGHDK and CDR2 is SYGVNS.

The chain links TRBV29-1 to TRBJ2-5; D is perhaps TRBD1 (6 bases). In germline, CDR1 is SQVTM, CDR2 ANQGSEA. The CDR3 extends over 15 amino acids. The ends were cut back, 4 bases at V and 2 bases at J, with 17 bases in the middle. The CDR3 nucleotides are TGCAGCGTTGTCGCCCTGCTAGGGGGTCAAGAGACCCAGTACTTC. As protein: CSVVALLGGQETQYF. The full variable domain, in which reference TRBV29-1 and TRBJ2-5 provide the parts outside the CDR3, is SAVISQKPSRDICQRGTSLTIQCQVDSQVTMMFWYRQQPGQSLTLIATANQGSEATYESGFVIDKFPISRPNLTFSTLTVSNMSPEDSSIYLCSVVALLGGQETQYFGPGTRLLVL.

The chain carries TRBV28 and TRBJ1-1, with D unclear. Germline V gene lookup returns CDR1 MDHEN and CDR2 SYDVKM. The CDR3 is made up of 12 amino acids. Trimming cost V 7 bases and J 1 base, with 7 bases left between them. CDR3 in amino acids: CASTQANTEAFF. CDR3 nucleotide sequence: TGTGCCAGCACGCAGGCGAACACTGAAGCTTTCTTT.

The chain couples TRBV25-1 to TRBJ1-2; D gene unclear. This CDR3 is built from 16 residues. Germline CDR1 MGHDK, CDR2 SYGVNS. V dropped 6 bases and J dropped 0 bases, with 17 bases sitting between them. As DNA, the CDR3 is TGTGCCAGCAGCCAAAGGGTGCAGGACTCTAACTATGGCTACACCTTC. It translates to CASSQRVQDSNYGYTF.

The chain's CDR3 is CASSLGGHPYEQYF. The CDR3 region has the DNA TGTGCCAGCAGCTTAGGAGGGCACCCGTACGAGCAGTACTTC. V gene TRBV11-2 combines with J gene TRBJ2-7; possibly TRBD2 for D (5 bases). Germline-derived CDR1 and CDR2 are SGHAT and FQNNGV. The CDR3 has 14 amino acids. The V and J ends lost 1 base and 4 bases respectively, with 11 bases between them.

V usage is TRBV10-1 and J usage is TRBJ2-5; unclear D gene. The DNA end favors TRBJ2-7, so the J call may be wrong. Germline V lookup: CDR1 WNHNN, CDR2 SYGVQD (reference sequence). The CDR3 consists of 15 residues. This CDR3 reads CASSGWLQVSYEQYF. CDR3 in DNA: TGCGCCAGCAGTGGGTGGTTGCAGGTCTCCTACGAGCAGTACTTC.

The V gene is TRBV30, the J gene TRBJ2-2, with D perhaps TRBD2 (5 bases). The CDR3 sequence is 14 residues long. V lost 2 bases and J lost 6, with 13 bases in between. Per the germline V gene, CDR1 is GTSNPN and CDR2 is SVGIG (reference sequence). Here the CDR3 DNA reads TGTGCCTGGAGTCCCGGGGTTGGGGCCGGGGAGCTGTTTTTT. The encoded protein is CAWSPGVGAGELFF.